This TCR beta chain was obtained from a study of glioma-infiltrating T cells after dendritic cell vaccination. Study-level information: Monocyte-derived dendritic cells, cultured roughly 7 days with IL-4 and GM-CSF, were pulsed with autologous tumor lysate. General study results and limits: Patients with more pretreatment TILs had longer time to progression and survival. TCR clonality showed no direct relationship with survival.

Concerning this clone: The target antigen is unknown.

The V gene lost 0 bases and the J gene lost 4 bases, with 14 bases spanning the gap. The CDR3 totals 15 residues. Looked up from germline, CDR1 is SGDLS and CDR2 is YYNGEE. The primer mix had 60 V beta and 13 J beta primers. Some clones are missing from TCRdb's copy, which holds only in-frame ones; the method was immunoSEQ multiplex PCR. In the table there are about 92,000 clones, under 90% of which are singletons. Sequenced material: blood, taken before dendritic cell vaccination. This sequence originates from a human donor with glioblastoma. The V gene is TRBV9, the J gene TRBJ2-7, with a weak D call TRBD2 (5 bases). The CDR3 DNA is TGTGCCAGCAGCGTAGATGAGGGCACTTGGTACGAGCAGTACTTC. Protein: CASSVDEGTWYEQYF.